This TCR beta chain was retrieved from a study of T cell responses to AZD1222 COVID-19 vaccine. Study context: Pooling covered second doses at about 4 or about 12 weeks.

Profiled with immunoSEQ multiplex PCR; TCRdb holds only in-frame clones, not every one. The sample holds some 130,000 clones, about 94% seen once. The CDR3 length is 19 residues. In regard to this clone: Its antigen is still unknown. A read error may account for a junction end that differs from germline.

Whole-study findings and limits: It was only after the peak T cell response that any repertoires were sampled. Unmutated regions of variants are reportedly targeted by nearly half of spike-specific TCRs. White British donors predominated, females outnumbered males, and clonal diversity was possibly underestimated.

The V call is TRBV23-1, the J call TRBJ2-6, with TRBD2 matching 9 bases. TRBV23-1 carries the ORF label, with uncertain function. This material consisted of peripheral blood, taken on day 0 of AZD1222 vaccination. The clonotype comes from an adult in good health. The CDR3 bases are TGCGCCAGCAGTCAATCATCGGAGCGGGGGGCCTCTGGGACCAACGTCCTGACTTTC. It codes for CASSQSSERGASGTNVLTF.